This T cell receptor beta chain is from a study of cytomegalovirus exposure and HLA in healthy donors. As regards this clone: Its target is not known.

There are 15 residues in the CDR3. Germline assignment: CDR1 MDHEN and CDR2 SYDVKM. V dropped 4 bases and J dropped 3 bases, with 13 bases sitting between them. It was with 60 Vbeta and 13 Jbeta primers that the PCR ran. This table comes from immunoSEQ multiplex PCR, and its TCRdb copy is limited to in-frame clones, with some not included. The sample records 60,000 to 75,000 clones, around 70% being singletons. Findings and limits, study-wide: Reportedly, fewer N-insertions than the approximately 610-donor mean appeared in an Asian-associated ancestry cluster in a later analysis.

The chain couples TRBV28 to TRBJ1-5, with D maybe TRBD1 (6 bases). Source material: PBMCs. This TCR was recovered from a woman in her thirties in good health and CMV-seropositive. For the CDR3, the DNA is TGTGCCAGCAGTTATTCACAGGGAACCAATCAGCCCCAGCATTTT. It yields the protein CASSYSQGTNQPQHF.